The clone carrying this T cell receptor (beta chain) was recorded at least ten times. Its antigen is unknown. For CDR3 and TCR beta VDJ profiling, genomic DNA was the template used. TCRdb independently ran MiXCR on the reads; one entry per CDR3 protein. The table has 250,000 to 300,000 distinct CDR3 sequences, roughly 59% seen once; the top ten hold around 1.3%. CD8+CD57+ cell expansion, shown by flow cytometry, had occurred in the patients selected for sequencing. Receipt of therapy had not occurred in any patient by the time of blood sampling. Germline V gene data show CDR1 as WSHSY and CDR2 as SAAADI. This CDR3 region has 17 residues. Trimming at V came to 4 bases and at J to 6 bases, leaving 12 bases not matched to a gene. This entry is derived from a study of CD8+CD57+ T cells in acquired aplastic anemia. The wider study: Across the sorted CD4+ and CD8+ cells, DNA amounts averaged roughly 3 ug. Regarding the study as a whole: Patient and control CD8+ Simpson's diversity was not significantly different. Between patients and controls, approximately 29 CD8+ CDR3 sequences were found in common.

The TCR was taken from a human donor with aplastic anemia. The sequenced material came from sorted CD4+, CD8+, or CD8+CD57+ T cells (not recorded which) from PBMCs. The chain combines TRBV10-2 with TRBJ2-1, with 10 bases matching TRBD2. The CDR3 is CASSGLAGAGYGNEQFF. As DNA, the CDR3 is TGCGCCAGCAGTGGGCTAGCGGGAGCTGGATATGGCAATGAGCAGTTCTTC.